The clone carrying this T cell receptor beta chain was seen a handful of times. TCRdb re-called the RACE reads with MiXCR, one entry per CDR3 protein. The sample consists of around 160,000 distinct CDR3 sequences, about 14% of them appearing once. V was trimmed by 5 bases and J by 7 bases, leaving 17 bases between them. Germline V lookup: CDR1 MDHEN, CDR2 SYDVKM. The CDR3 totals 14 residues. Specified time point: patch test 1, 2 weeks after DPC sensitization. Treatment given: therapeutic diphenylcyclopropenone sensitization with weekly scalp DPC. Blood collection happened ahead of applying each patch test. The sample is drawn from a study of human T cells and chemical hapten exposure.

The receptor was isolated from a woman aged 25-40 years with alopecia areata. Some clones in this sample may be carry-over from other donors' samples. The specimen comprised whole blood, sampled in connection with sensitization to the hapten diphenylcyclopropenone (DPC). V usage is TRBV28 and J usage is TRBJ1-2, with D possibly TRBD1 on 5 matching bases. The CDR3 reads CASSSLLSGAGYTF. CDR3 in DNA: TGTGCCAGCAGTAGCCTATTATCTGGGGCTGGCTACACCTTC.